The 2 T cell receptor beta chains given below trace back to one sample, sequenced in a study of control samples from healthy donors and cancer patients (dated by TCRdb to 2019 to 2021). Libraries were built with the immunoSEQ multiplex PCR assay. TCRdb obtained this table from immuneACCESS and retained in-frame rearrangements with V and J assigned. These tables miss some clones; where compared with another copy, unresolved V genes account for less than half of the shortfall, and the remainder is unexplained. The sample has under 150,000 clones on record, around 87% of them singletons. The ten largest clones add up to around 9.4% of the sample. The sequenced sample was blood. These receptors came from a man in his forties or fifties in good health.

V gene TRBV6-5 combines with J gene TRBJ1-2; 7 bases are a match to TRBD1. The V segment lost 2 bases and the J segment 6 bases; nucleotides outside the gene matches: 6. The CDR3 loop spans 14 amino acids. Germline loops: CDR1 MNHEY, CDR2 SVGAGI. For the CDR3, the DNA is TGTGCCAGCAGTTACCTCCAGACAGGGAATGGCTACACCTTC. This codes for CASSYLQTGNGYTF.

This chain uses TRBV21-1 with TRBJ1-5; the D call in the table, TRBD1, was not verified against the DNA. TRBV21-1 corresponds to a pseudogene. The CDR3 extends over 16 amino acids. CDR3: CASSKVQGPKGQPQHF. For the CDR3, the DNA is TGTGCCAGCAGCAAAGTGCAGGGGCCAAAGGGTCAGCCCCAGCATTTT.